The entry below describes one T cell receptor beta chain. This clone is a singleton in its sample. The antigen this receptor binds is unknown. No base quality values were provided; no much bigger clone lies one nucleotide off. This specimen belongs to a study of cytomegalovirus exposure and HLA in healthy donors (dated by TCRdb to 2017 to 2019). With respect to the entire study: In an earlier analysis of under 600 of the donors, under 300 Gb of sequence data and 117 million unique TCR beta sequences from some 170 million T cells were reported. Typing coverage varied by locus: about 629-630 donors for A, B, C, DRB1 and DQB1; roughly 500 for DQA1; about 590 for DPA1; around 450 for DPB1. In the later analysis, no new phenotypic data were used to find candidate immune exposures; instead, reliance was placed on TCR beta sequences and their occurrence across donors. Five DR-DQ haplotypes were treated as single units for association and clustering because of strong linkage in the cohort. The study combined high-throughput TCR immunosequencing, statistical association of individual TCRs with disease status, and machine learning to predict cytomegalovirus infection status. A later genetic analysis used genome-wide SNP genotypes for about 55% of the 666 donors, treating that subset as a discovery cohort. HLA typing covered class I and class II loci at four-digit resolution. Across approximately 400 genotyped donors of the cohort, an average of approximately 240,000 unique TCR beta nucleotide sequences per donor were sequenced, and 15% to 20% of those sequences were non-productive. The study profiled the T cell repertoires of hundreds of subjects by immunosequencing and related them to cytomegalovirus serostatus. The study aimed to test whether signatures of past pathogen exposure could be identified by cataloging public T cell receptors. Alongside the repertoire data, information on donor age, sex, ethnicity and CMV serostatus was compiled. All discovery cohort repertoires had been generated using a single sequencing platform. The genetic ancestry cluster associated with self-reported Caucasian donors included roughly four fifths of the 300 to 450 genotyped donors. Roughly 300 gigabases of sequencing data and approximately 91 million unique TCR sequences made up an early release that covered approximately 650 HLA-typed donors. An earlier analysis of approximately 640 of the donors applied high-throughput TCR beta sequencing to assess whether each TCR beta V gene segment acted as functional or pseudogenic. A later analysis re-examined previously published TCR beta repertoires from around 670 donors and added high-resolution HLA genotyping to investigate patterns of TCR occurrence. In addition to the first cohort of 650 to 800 subjects, a separate validation cohort of approximately 110 different subjects was used.

The paper as a whole reports these results and caveats: Broadly in line with IMGT annotations, most TCR beta V segments showed up in productive rearrangements about 90% or about 30% of the time in an earlier analysis of about 500 of the donors. Some IMGT-functional V segments, including TRBV6-2 and TRBV6-3, could not be told apart with the 87-base-pair reads, so those segments were excluded. In vitro tests confirmed that a few of the cytomegalovirus-associated TCR beta chains recognize cytomegalovirus antigens. Roughly uniform sequencing depth across donors was assumed in presence/absence analyses, although this assumption may not hold. Cytomegalovirus status was reported to be diagnosed by the classifier with high specificity and sensitivity in both the original and validation cohorts. A group of highly shared sequence variants was considered likely to be a technical artifact of the sequencing pipeline. A later genetic analysis associated a missense DCLRE1C variant with V-gene and J-gene trimming of TCR beta chains, and an independent cohort replicated the association. Because counts were too low, about 17 rarely observed V segments, including chromosome 9 orphons, were excluded from the earlier analysis of 587 of the donors. Most TCR sequences were seen in very few donors, while some public TCRs were found in many individuals. A further reported finding was that TCR beta sequences accurately predicted the HLA-A and HLA-B alleles for most subjects in the first cohort. Immune exposure information for the cohort was limited to CMV serostatus. The study listed around 160 TCR beta chains as associated with cytomegalovirus. In a later analysis, HLA-associated TCR beta chains showed more clonal expansion and lower generation probabilities than non-associated chains that were equally common. In a later analysis, more than 15,000 TCR beta sequences were associated with specific HLA alleles at a false discovery rate of 0.05. Strong co-occurrence of HLA alleles, especially DR and DQ, made assigning TCR associations to individual alleles difficult. In a later genetic analysis, fewer N-insertions in productive TCRs were reported among donors in an Asian-associated ancestry cluster than the approximately 670-donor mean. In a later analysis, several top co-occurrence clusters were reported to appear linked to parvovirus B19, influenza, CMV and Epstein-Barr virus. Correlated functional status among segregating V segments might reflect linkage disequilibrium, but an unknown experimental factor could not be ruled out. In a later analysis, most CMV-associated TCR beta chains were found to appear HLA-restricted, with HLA associations seemingly driven largely by CMV exposure. Only TCR beta chains were sequenced in this cohort, and the absence of alpha or paired-chain data limited detectable features. HLA typing was unavailable for some donors at each locus, so association tests used only the typed subset. According to the authors, the approach could potentially be generalized to other disease states and immunological phenotypes. A later analysis found that TCR association rates varied across HLA loci, with DRB1 alleles showing the most associated TCRs and HLA-C alleles the fewest.

Library construction relied on the immunoSEQ multiplex PCR assay. For the multiplex PCR, a mixture combining 60 forward primers for TCR Vbeta segments and 13 reverse primers for TCR Jbeta segments was used. The CDR3 region of rearranged TCR beta genes was amplified from genomic DNA with a multiplex PCR assay. The amplified TCR beta libraries were sequenced on the Illumina HiSeq System as 87-base-pair reads. The source study handled its data this way. A later analysis tallied approximately 87 million unique TCR beta chains across the approximately 670 repertoires, and approximately 12 million of those chains were shared by two or more donors. To remove PCR and sequencing errors, raw reads were error-corrected and collapsed into unique sequences using a nearest-neighbor algorithm that merged closely related sequences. Alignment of CDR3 sequences to IMGT reference sequences was used to assign V, D and J gene segments. For a sequence to be retained, at least a six-nucleotide match to both a V gene segment and a J gene segment was required. Rearrangements were called productive when the CDR3 lacked stop codons and stayed in frame with V and J; all others were non-productive. Following IMGT convention, CDR3 was defined as the stretch from the second conserved V-encoded cysteine up to the conserved J-encoded phenylalanine. The earlier analysis of a few hundred of the donors excluded any sequence lacking an unambiguous match to a single V gene segment. In an earlier analysis of about 590 of the donors, a V segment was called functional when productive rearrangements were above 56.7%, and segregating when the standard deviation between donors exceeded 5%. A statistical classification framework was developed to diagnose cytomegalovirus status using the catalog of TCR beta chain sequences. In a later analysis, V and J genes were assigned by comparing TCR nucleotide sequences against IMGT/GENE-DB human TR gene sequences. In a later analysis, CDR3 sequences and most-parsimonious VDJ recombination scenarios were assigned using the TCRdist pipeline. In a later analysis, every TCR beta chain was defined by the combination of its CDR3 amino acid sequence and its V-gene family, and reads without a unique V-gene family were dropped. As a way to deal with suspected cross-contamination and a sequencing artifact, a later analysis dropped 640 or so nucleotide sequences that were highly shared and had low generation probability. In a later analysis, a clonal expansion index for each public chain was calculated from normalized within-repertoire ranks of inferred template counts. Generation probabilities in a later analysis came from a VDJ recombination model fitted to out-of-frame rearrangements, and those results were checked against IGoR. In a later analysis, hypergeometric tests were used to score TCR-TCR, TCR-HLA and TCR-CMV co-occurrence, with a repertoire-size bias correction applied to TCR pairs. False discovery rates were estimated in a later analysis by permuting HLA or CMV assignments 20 times. In a later analysis, co-occurring TCRs were grouped using DBSCAN, and TCRdist sequence similarity was added for clustering within HLA-allele-positive subsets. For co-occurrence clustering, repertoires with fewer than 30,000 or more than 120,000 public chains were excluded, along with several repertoires with anomalous nucleotide sharing. Imported from immuneACCESS, the table was reduced by TCRdb to in-frame sequences with V and J called. These copies leave out some clones; in studies compared against another copy, an unresolved V gene accounts for under half, and the cause of the remainder is not known. From that table come the V and J calls and clone size; the DNA was used to work out D and trimming. Present in this sample are 140,000 or so clones, about three quarters of which were seen just once. The top ten clones comprise around 1.9% of the sample.

Taken from cysteine to phenylalanine, the CDR3 has 17 residues. Only the CDR3 DNA stays, 51 bases, in frame from base 1. The germline V gene provides CDR1 SGHRS and CDR2 YFSETQ. Germline trimming amounts to 1 base on V and 4 bases on J, with 10 as the count of junction bases outside the gene matches. The cohort consisted of 666 healthy bone marrow donors. All cohort members were sampled while nominally healthy, although unrecorded immune exposures were likely present. The donor was CMV seronegative and belonged to the group of over 350 seronegative cohort members. Every donor gave a peripheral blood sample, and the peripheral blood mononuclear cells from that sample were used for TCR beta sequencing. The Qiagen DNeasy Blood Extraction Kit was used to extract genomic DNA from the blood cell samples.

The sequence joins TRBV5-1 to TRBJ2-5; 10 nucleotides in the junction match TRBD1. This TCR was recovered from a man aged 40-49 years in good health and CMV-seronegative. The specimen sequenced was PBMCs. CDR3 reads: CASSLYHDRGRGETQYF. In nucleotides, the sequence is TGCGCCAGCAGCTTGTACCATGACAGGGGGCGAGGAGAGACCCAGTACTTC.